The entry below gives a single T cell receptor (beta chain) sequence along with its context. This specimen comes from a study of control samples from healthy donors and cancer patients. Profiled with immunoSEQ multiplex PCR; TCRdb holds only in-frame clones, not every one. Found here are around 63,000 clones, about 90% of them singletons; the top ten hold about 2.1%. The V end lost 7 bases, the J end lost 0 bases, and 14 bases lay between the germline ends. CDR3 length: 15 amino acids. Germline V gives CDR1 SGHDT, CDR2 YYEEEE. The chain combines TRBV5-6 with TRBJ1-3; no definite D call. Sample: PBMCs. This TCR came from a woman in her fifties or sixties with head and neck cancer. CDR3 in DNA: TGTGCCAGCGGTCCTACAGCGAACTCTGGAAACACCATATATTTT. Translation: CASGPTANSGNTIYF.